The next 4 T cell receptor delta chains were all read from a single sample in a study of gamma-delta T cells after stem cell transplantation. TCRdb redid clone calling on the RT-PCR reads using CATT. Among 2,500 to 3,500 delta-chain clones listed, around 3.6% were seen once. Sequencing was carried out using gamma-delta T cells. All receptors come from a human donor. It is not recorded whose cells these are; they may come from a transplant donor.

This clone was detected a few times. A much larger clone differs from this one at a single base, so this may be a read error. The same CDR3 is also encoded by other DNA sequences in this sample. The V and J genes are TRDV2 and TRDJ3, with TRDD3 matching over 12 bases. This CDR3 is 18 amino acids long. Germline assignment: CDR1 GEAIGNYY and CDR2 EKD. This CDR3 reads CACDSTGGYSWDTRQMFF. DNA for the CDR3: TGTGCCTGTGACAGTACTGGGGGATACTCCTGGGACACCCGGCAGATGTTTTTC.

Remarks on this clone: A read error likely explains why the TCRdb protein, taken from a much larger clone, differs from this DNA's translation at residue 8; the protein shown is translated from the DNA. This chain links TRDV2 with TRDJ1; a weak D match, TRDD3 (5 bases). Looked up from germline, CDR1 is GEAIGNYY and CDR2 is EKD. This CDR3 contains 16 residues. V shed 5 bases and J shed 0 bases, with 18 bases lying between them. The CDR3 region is CACADLTEGYTDKLIF. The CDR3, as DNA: TGTGCCTGTGCCGACCTTACTGAGGGATACACCGATAAACTCATCTTT.

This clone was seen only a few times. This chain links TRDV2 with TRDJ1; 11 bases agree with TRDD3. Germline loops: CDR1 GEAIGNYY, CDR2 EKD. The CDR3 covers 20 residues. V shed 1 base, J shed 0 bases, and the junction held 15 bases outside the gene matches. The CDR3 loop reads CACDTLLGDNNAPYTDKLIF. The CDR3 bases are TGTGCCTGTGACACTCTACTGGGGGATAATAATGCCCCCTACACCGATAAACTCATCTTT.

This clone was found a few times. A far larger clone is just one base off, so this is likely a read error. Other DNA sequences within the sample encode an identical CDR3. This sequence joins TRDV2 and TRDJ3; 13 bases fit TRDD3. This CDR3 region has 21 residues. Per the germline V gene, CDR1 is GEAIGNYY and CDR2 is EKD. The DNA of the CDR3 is TGTGCCTGTGACACCGGGACTGGGGGATACGCTGGGTCCTGGGACACTCGACAGATGTTTTTC. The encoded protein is CACDTGTGGYAGSWDTRQMFF.